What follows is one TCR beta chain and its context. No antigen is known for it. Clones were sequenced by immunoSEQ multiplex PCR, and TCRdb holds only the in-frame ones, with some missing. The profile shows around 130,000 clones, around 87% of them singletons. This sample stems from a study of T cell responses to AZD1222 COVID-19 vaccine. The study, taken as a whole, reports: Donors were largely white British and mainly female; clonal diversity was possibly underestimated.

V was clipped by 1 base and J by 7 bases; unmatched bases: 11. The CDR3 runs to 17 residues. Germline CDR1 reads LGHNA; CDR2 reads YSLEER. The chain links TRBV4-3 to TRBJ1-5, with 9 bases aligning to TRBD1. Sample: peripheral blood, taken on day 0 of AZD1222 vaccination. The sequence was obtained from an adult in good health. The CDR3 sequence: CASSQGHPGQGQQPQHF. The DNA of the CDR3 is TGCGCCAGCAGCCAAGGCCACCCGGGACAGGGTCAACAGCCCCAGCATTTT.